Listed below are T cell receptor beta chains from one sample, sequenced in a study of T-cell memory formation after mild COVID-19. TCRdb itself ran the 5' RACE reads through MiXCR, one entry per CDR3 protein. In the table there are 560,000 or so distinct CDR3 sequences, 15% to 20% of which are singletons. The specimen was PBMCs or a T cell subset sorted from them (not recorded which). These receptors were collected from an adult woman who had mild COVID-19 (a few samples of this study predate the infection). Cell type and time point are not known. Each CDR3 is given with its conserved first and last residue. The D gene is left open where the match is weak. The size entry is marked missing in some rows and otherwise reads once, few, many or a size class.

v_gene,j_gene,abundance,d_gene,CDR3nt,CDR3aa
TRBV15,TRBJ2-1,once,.,TGTGCCACCAGCAGATCCCCCCCCAATGAGCAGTTCTTC,CATSRSPPNEQFF
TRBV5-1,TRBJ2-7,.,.,TGCGCCAGCAGTCCCGATGATGCCGGGACACCCTACGAGCAGTACTTC,CASSPDDAGTPYEQYF
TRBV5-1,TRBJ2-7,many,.,TGCGCCATCCACGAGCAGTACTTC,CAIHEQYF
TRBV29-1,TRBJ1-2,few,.,TGCAGCGTTGACGGTAGCGGGGGCGACGGCTACACCTTC,CSVDGSGGDGYTF
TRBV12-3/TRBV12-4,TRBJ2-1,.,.,TGTGCCAGCAGTTCGACTGAGGGGGGACGGGTTGAGCAGTTCTTC,CASSSTEGGRVEQFF
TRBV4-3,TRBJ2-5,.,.,TGCGCCAGCAGGGGGCAGGGGCAAGAGACCCAGTACTTC,CASRGQGQETQYF
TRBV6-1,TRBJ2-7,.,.,TGTGCCAGCACCGAAGGACTCGGCCGGCAAGAGCAGTACTTC,CASTEGLGRQEQYF
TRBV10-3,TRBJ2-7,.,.,TGTGCCATCAGGGGGGCCAGGGAAGCCTACGAGCAGTACTTC,CAIRGAREAYEQYF
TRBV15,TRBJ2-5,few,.,TGTGCCACCAGCAGAGGTGGAGGGGCCCAAGAGACCCAGTACTTC,CATSRGGGAQETQYF
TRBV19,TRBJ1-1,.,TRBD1,TGTGCCAGTAGTCCATTGACAGGGGAGACGAACAGTGAAGCTTTCTTT,CASSPLTGETNSEAFF
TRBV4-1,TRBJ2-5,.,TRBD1,TGCGCCAGCAGCCAAGGGACAGGGGGAGAAGAGACCCAGTACTTC,CASSQGTGGEETQYF
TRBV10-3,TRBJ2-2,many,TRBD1,TGTGCCATCAGCCCAGGGGGCCAGAACACCGGGGAGCTGTTTTTT,CAISPGGQNTGELFF
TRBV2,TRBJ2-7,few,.,TGTGCCAGCAGAGATGGAGTTAGGGGCTACGAGCAGTACTTC,CASRDGVRGYEQYF
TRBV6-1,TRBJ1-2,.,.,TGTGCCAGCAGTGAAGCGTCGGGTCCCTATGGCTACACCTTC,CASSEASGPYGYTF
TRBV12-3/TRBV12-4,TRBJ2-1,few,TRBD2,TGTGCCAGCAGTTCCCTACTAGCGGGGGGGCCTGGCTCCTACAATGAGCAGTTCTTC,CASSSLLAGGPGSYNEQFF
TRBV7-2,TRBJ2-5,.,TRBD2,TGTGCCAGACCGAGCTCGGGAAGCGGGGGTGAGACCCAGTACTTC,CARPSSGSGGETQYF
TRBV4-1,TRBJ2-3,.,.,TGCGCCAGCAGCCAAGATCAGACACTCGCGGATACGCAGTATTTT,CASSQDQTLADTQYF
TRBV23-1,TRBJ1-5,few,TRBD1,TGCGCCAGCAGTCAATCAGAGGGGGCGTCCCGCAATCAGCCCCAGCATTTT,CASSQSEGASRNQPQHF
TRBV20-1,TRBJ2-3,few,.,TGCAGTGCTAGCAACCGGGAGAGGGCTGCGGTCACAGATACGCAGTATTTT,CSASNRERAAVTDTQYF
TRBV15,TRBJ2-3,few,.,TGTGCCACCAGCATGGGGTGGGGGGCTAGCACAGATACGCAGTATTTT,CATSMGWGASTDTQYF
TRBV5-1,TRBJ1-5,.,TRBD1,TGCGCCAGCAGCTTGACAGGGGGTAGTCAGCCCCAGCATTTT,CASSLTGGSQPQHF
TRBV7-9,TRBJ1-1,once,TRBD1,TGTGCCAGCAGCTTAGAAGGGACAGTCCGCACTGAAGCTTTCTTT,CASSLEGTVRTEAFF
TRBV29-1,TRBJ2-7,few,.,TGCAGCGTTGAGGTTAGCAAGAGCCCCTACGAGCAGTACTTC,CSVEVSKSPYEQYF
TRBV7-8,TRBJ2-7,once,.,TGTGCCAGCAGCTCTACCGCTATAGTGTACGAGCAGTACTTC,CASSSTAIVYEQYF
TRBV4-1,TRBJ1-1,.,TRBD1,TGCGCCAGCAGCCACCCGGGACAGGGTAATTTGGGCACTGAAGCTTTCTTT,CASSHPGQGNLGTEAFF
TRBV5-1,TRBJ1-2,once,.,TGCGCCAGCAGCTTGGCCGGGAGGGACTATGGCTACACCTTC,CASSLAGRDYGYTF
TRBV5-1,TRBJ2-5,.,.,TGCGCCAGCACCCTCGGGGCCGGGGAGACCCAGTACTTC,CASTLGAGETQYF
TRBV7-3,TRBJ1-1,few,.,TGTGCCAGCAGCTTAACAACAGTGGGGAACACTGAAGCTTTCTTT,CASSLTTVGNTEAFF
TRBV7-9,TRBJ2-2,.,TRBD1,TGTGCCAGCAGCCCCTGGACAGGGGCGAACACCGGGGAGCTGTTTTTT,CASSPWTGANTGELFF
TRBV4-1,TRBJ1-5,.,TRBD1,TGCGCCAGCAGCCAAGATAGGGGCCGAGGGGGCGTACAGCCCCAGCATTTT,CASSQDRGRGGVQPQHF
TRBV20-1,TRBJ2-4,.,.,TGCAGTGCTGGGAAGGCCGTGCCCGGAAAGGAAAACATTCAGTACTTC,CSAGKAVPGKENIQYF
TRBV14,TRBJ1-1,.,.,TGTGCCAGCAGCAAGCGGGGGGTTGAAGCTTTCTTT,CASSKRGVEAFF
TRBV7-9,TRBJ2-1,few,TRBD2,TGTGCCAGCAGTTTGATAGCGGGAGGCGAGCAGTTCTTC,CASSLIAGGEQFF
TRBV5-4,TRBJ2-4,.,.,TGTGCCAGCAGCTCATCTCGAGGCAGGGGGGAAGTTCAGTACTTC,CASSSSRGRGEVQYF
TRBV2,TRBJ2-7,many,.,TGTGCCAGCACCAGGGGATACTACGAGCAGTACTTC,CASTRGYYEQYF
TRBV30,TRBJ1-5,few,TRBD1,TGTGCCTGGACCGGCGGCGGACAGGGGTCGGCGCCCCAGCATTTT,CAWTGGGQGSAPQHF
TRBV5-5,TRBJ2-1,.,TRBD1,TGTGCCAGCAGCTTGGAGGCCCGAGGGACAGGGGACCATGAGCAGTTCTTC,CASSLEARGTGDHEQFF
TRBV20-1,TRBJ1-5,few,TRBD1,TGCAGTGCTCTACAGGGGGCGCGGAGCAATCAGCCCCAGCATTTT,CSALQGARSNQPQHF
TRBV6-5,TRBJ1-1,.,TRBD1,TGTGCCAGCAGTGGGCGGGAAGGGGGCAACACTGAAGCTTTCTTT,CASSGREGGNTEAFF
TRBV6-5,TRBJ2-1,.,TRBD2,TGTGCCAGCAGTTTTCGCGGGAGGAAGGGAAATGAGCAGTTCTTC,CASSFRGRKGNEQFF
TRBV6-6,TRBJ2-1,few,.,TGTGCCAGCAGCTCCCCAAAGTTCTTC,CASSSPKFF
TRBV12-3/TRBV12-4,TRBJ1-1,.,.,TGTGCCAGCAGTTTATCCAGGAGGGATCGTAACACTGAAGCTTTCTTT,CASSLSRRDRNTEAFF
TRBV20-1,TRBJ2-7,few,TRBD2,TGCAGCGCGGGCGGGAGAGGGTCCTACGAGCAGTACTTC,CSAGGRGSYEQYF
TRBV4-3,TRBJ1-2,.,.,TGCGCCAGCAGCCAATTGGAAGATAACTATGGCTACACCTTC,CASSQLEDNYGYTF
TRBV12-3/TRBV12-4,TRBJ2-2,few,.,TGTGCCAGCATTTGGGCCCAGACCGGCGGGGAGCTGTTTTTT,CASIWAQTGGELFF
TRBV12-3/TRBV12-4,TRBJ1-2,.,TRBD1,TGTGCCAGCAGTCAACCTCTTCAGGGGGTCGATGGCTACACCTTC,CASSQPLQGVDGYTF
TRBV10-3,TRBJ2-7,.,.,TGTGCCATCAGTGAGCCCGGGGGCGGCACCTACGAGCAGTACTTC,CAISEPGGGTYEQYF
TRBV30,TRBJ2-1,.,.,TGTGCCTGGAGTTCGGGTGTAGGTGAGCAGTTCTTC,CAWSSGVGEQFF